This T cell receptor beta chain stems from a study of CD8+CD57+ T cells in acquired aplastic anemia. In germline, CDR1 is SGHNT, CDR2 YYREEE (reference sequence). The CDR3 extends over 16 amino acids. J gave up 2 bases and V 4 bases, and 11 bases lay outside the gene matches. Selection for sequencing was limited to patients who had shown CD8+CD57+ cell expansion by flow cytometry. Acquired aplastic anemia of severe grade affected all patients. Patients had received no therapy at the time of blood sampling. For CDR3 and TCR beta VDJ profiling, genomic DNA was the template used. TCRdb re-analysed the reads in MiXCR, keeping a single row per CDR3 protein. This table holds 400,000 to 600,000 distinct CDR3 sequences, roughly 34% found once.

This receptor was identified in a human donor with aplastic anemia. The sequenced sample consisted of sorted CD4+, CD8+, or CD8+CD57+ T cells (not recorded which) from PBMCs. The rearrangement links TRBV5-4 to TRBJ2-5; TRBD1 matches 7 bases. CDR3 bases: TGTGCCAGCAGCCCCTCCGTCGGACAGGAACAAGAGACCCAGTACTTC. It encodes CASSPSVGQEQETQYF.